This TCR beta chain was sequenced during a study of blood T cells in healthy people across ages. Study-wide points: Higher diversity, along with more naive CD4+ cells, distinguished long-lived donors from aged donors.

Total RNA amounts of at least 5 micrograms were extracted per sample. There are a few counts of this clonotype. Its antigen is unidentified. A second PCR of 7 to 11 cycles used a sample-barcoded 5' primer and a J-beta primer mix. Each cDNA molecule carried a tag from a template-switch adaptor that contained 12 random nucleotides. CDR3-containing paired-end reads numbered at least 3 million in each sample. MiXCR, applied by TCRdb to the 5' RACE reads, yields one record per CDR3 protein. The repertoire consists of about 620,000 distinct CDR3 sequences, with around 20% occurring once and the leading ten covering about 3.6%. Trimming removed 1 base from V and 10 bases from J, with 8 bases in between. The length of the CDR3 is 12 residues. Germline CDR1 SGHAT, CDR2 FQDESV (reference sequence).

The clonotype was recovered from a man aged 65 to 85 in good health. The V and J genes are TRBV11-1 and TRBJ2-1; D uncertain. Sequencing was done on a sample of blood. CDR3 bases: TGTGCCAGCAGCTTAGTGGCATTCGAGCAGTTCTTC. Translated, it gives CASSLVAFEQFF.